Listed below are T cell receptor beta chains from one sample, sequenced in a study of vaccination effects on CD4 cells after COVID-19. Clones were read by immunoSEQ multiplex PCR, and TCRdb kept only the in-frame ones, dropping some. Seen here are roughly 60,000 clones, under 80% observed once, and the top ten hold roughly 23%. Their cognate antigens are unknown. Source: CD4+ T cells from PBMCs cultured without peptide, taken before COVID-19 vaccination. The source is a human donor who had a prior SARS-CoV-2 infection. CDR3s include the opening cysteine and the closing phenylalanine or tryptophan. A D gene is named only where the DNA matches it firmly. Clone size is shown for a subset of rows, as once, few, many or a class of expanded clone.

j_call,clone_size,v_call,d_call,cdr3_aa,cdr3_nt
TRBJ2-3,NA,TRBV4-3,TRBD2,CASSQGPSGLPDTQYF,TGCGCCAGCAGCCAAGGTCCTAGCGGCCTCCCCGATACGCAGTATTTT
TRBJ2-1,NA,TRBV18,NA,CASSPGGRSTYNEQFF,TGTGCCAGCTCACCGGGGGGCAGAAGCACCTACAATGAGCAGTTCTTC
TRBJ2-7,few,TRBV5-1,NA,CASSPTTGSYEQYF,TGCGCCAGCAGCCCGACTACTGGCTCCTACGAGCAGTACTTC
TRBJ1-4,few,TRBV27,TRBD1,CASSDRPGTGVEKLFF,TGTGCCAGCAGCGACCGGCCTGGGACAGGGGTTGAAAAACTGTTTTTT
TRBJ2-1,NA,TRBV9,NA,CASSGGGSSYNEQFF,TGTGCCAGCAGCGGGGGGGGCAGCTCCTACAATGAGCAGTTCTTC
TRBJ1-6,NA,TRBV6-6,TRBD1,CASSLSDREYNSPLHF,TGTGCCAGCAGTTTAAGCGACAGGGAATATAATTCACCCCTCCACTTT
TRBJ2-3,NA,TRBV10-3,TRBD2,CAISAGGGAADTQYF,TGTGCCATCAGTGCGGGGGGAGGAGCGGCAGATACGCAGTATTTT
TRBJ1-1,NA,TRBV3-1/TRBV3-2,NA,CASSRSSTGPEAFF,TGTGCCAGCAGCCGCTCGTCCACAGGGCCTGAAGCTTTCTTT
TRBJ1-1,NA,TRBV10-1,TRBD1,CARLGRDRYSANTEAFF,TGCGCCAGACTCGGCCGGGACAGATATTCTGCGAACACTGAAGCTTTCTTT
TRBJ2-5,NA,TRBV20-1,NA,CSARAEMTQYF,TGCAGTGCCCGCGCCGAGATGACCCAGTACTTC
TRBJ2-1,NA,TRBV2,NA,CASSEPLAISNEQFF,TGTGCCAGCAGCGAACCTCTAGCGATCTCCAATGAGCAGTTCTTC
TRBJ2-5,NA,TRBV5-1,NA,CASSLQSNQETQYF,TGCGCCAGCAGCCTCCAGTCGAACCAAGAGACCCAGTACTTC
TRBJ1-3,NA,TRBV4-1,NA,CASSQDGVSGNTIYF,TGCGCCAGCAGCCAAGACGGAGTCTCTGGAAACACCATATATTTT
TRBJ2-5,NA,TRBV15,NA,CATSSRVQETQYF,TGTGCCACCAGCAGCCGGGTCCAAGAGACCCAGTACTTC
TRBJ2-2,NA,TRBV5-8,TRBD1,CASRPEGAPDTGELFF,TGTGCCAGCAGGCCCGAGGGGGCCCCGGACACCGGGGAGCTGTTTTTT
TRBJ1-4,few,TRBV5-1,TRBD1,CASSLGASGGWEKLFF,TGCGCCAGCAGCTTGGGAGCTTCAGGGGGATGGGAAAAACTGTTTTTT